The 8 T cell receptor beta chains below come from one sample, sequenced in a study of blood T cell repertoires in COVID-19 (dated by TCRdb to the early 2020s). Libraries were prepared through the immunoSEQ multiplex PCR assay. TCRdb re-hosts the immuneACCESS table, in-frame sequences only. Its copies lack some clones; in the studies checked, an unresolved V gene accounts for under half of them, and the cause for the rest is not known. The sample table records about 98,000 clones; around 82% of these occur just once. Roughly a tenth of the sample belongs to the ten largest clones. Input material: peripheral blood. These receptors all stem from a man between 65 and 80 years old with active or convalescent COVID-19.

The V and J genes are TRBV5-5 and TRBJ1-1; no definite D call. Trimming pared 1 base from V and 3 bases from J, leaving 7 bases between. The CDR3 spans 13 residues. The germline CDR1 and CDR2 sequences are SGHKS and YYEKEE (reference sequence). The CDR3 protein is CASSLSVDTEAFF. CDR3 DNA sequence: TGTGCCAGCAGCTTGTCGGTAGACACTGAAGCTTTCTTT. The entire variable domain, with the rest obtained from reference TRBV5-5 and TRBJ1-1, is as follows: DAGVTQSPTHLIKTRGQQVTLRCSPISGHKSVSWYQQVLGQGPQFIFQYYEKEERGRGNFPDRFSARQFPNYSSELNVNALLLGDSALYLCASSLSVDTEAFFGQGTRLTVV.

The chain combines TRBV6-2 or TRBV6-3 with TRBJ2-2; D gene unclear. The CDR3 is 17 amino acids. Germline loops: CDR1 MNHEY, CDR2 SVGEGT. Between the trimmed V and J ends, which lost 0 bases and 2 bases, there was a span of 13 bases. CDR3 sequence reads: CASSYSKQQPNTGELFF. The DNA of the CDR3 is TGTGCCAGCAGTTACTCGAAACAGCAACCCAACACCGGGGAGCTGTTTTTT.

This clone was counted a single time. The CDR3 protein is CASRKQGEETQYF. The CDR3 DNA is TGTGCCAGCAGAAAACAGGGGGAAGAGACCCAGTACTTC. The chain links TRBV11-1 to TRBJ2-5; 8 nucleotides align to TRBD1. V gave up 6 bases and J gave up 3 bases; unmatched junction bases: 3. This CDR3 has 13 residues. Germline V gene lookup returns CDR1 SGHAT and CDR2 FQDESV (reference sequence).

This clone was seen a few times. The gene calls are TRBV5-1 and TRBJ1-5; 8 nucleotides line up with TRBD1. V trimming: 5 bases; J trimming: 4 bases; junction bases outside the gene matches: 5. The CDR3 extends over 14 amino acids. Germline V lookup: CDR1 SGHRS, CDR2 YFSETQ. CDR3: CASSPDRANQPQHF. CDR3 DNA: TGCGCCAGCAGTCCGGACAGGGCTAATCAGCCCCAGCATTTT.

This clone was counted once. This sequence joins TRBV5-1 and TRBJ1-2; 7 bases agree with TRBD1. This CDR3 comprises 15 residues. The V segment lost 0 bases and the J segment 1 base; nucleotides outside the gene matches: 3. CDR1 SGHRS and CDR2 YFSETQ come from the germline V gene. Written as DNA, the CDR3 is TGCGCCAGCAGCTTGGGACAGGGCGGTAACTATGGCTACACCTTC. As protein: CASSLGQGGNYGYTF.

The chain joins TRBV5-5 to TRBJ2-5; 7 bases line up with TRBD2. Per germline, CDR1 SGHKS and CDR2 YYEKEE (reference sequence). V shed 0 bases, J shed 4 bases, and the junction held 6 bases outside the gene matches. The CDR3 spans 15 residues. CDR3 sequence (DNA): TGTGCCAGCAGCTTGGCTCTAGCGGTCTCAGAGACCCAGTACTTC. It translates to CASSLALAVSETQYF.

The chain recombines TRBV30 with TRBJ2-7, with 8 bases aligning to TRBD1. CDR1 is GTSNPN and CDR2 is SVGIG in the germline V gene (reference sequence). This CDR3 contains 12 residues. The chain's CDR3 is CGCQGARYEQYF. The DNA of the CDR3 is TGTGGATGCCAGGGGGCGCGGTACGAGCAGTACTTC.

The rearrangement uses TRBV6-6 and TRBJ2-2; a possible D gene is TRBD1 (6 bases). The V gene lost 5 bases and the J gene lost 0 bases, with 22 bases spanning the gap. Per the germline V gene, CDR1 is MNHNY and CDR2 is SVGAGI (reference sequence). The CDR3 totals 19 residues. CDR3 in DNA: TGTGCCAGCAGTCGAAAGTTGGACAGAGTCTCTTCGAACACCGGGGAGCTGTTTTTT. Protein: CASSRKLDRVSSNTGELFF.